The T cell receptor beta chain under discussion was sequenced for a study of cytomegalovirus exposure and HLA in healthy donors (dated by TCRdb to 2017 to 2019). Looking at the study overall: An earlier analysis of several hundred of the donors reported around 280 Gb of sequence data and 117 million unique TCR beta sequences obtained from around 190 million T cells. About 5 DR-DQ haplotypes were handled as single units for association and clustering, since linkage in the cohort was strong. HLA typing covered class I and class II loci at four-digit resolution. Besides the first cohort of roughly 660 subjects, a separate validation cohort made up of roughly 130 different subjects was used. An earlier analysis of more than 450 of the donors used high-throughput TCR beta sequencing to judge whether each TCR beta V gene segment behaved as functional or pseudogenic. A later analysis re-examined previously published TCR beta repertoires from 500 to 700 donors and added high-resolution HLA genotyping to investigate patterns of TCR occurrence. Genome-wide SNP genotypes for about 55% of the roughly 670 donors were used in a later genetic analysis, which treated that subset as a discovery cohort. On average, 235,054 unique TCR beta nucleotide sequences were sequenced per donor among 300 to 500 genotyped donors of the cohort, with around 19% of those sequences being non-productive. The genetic ancestry cluster associated with self-reported Caucasian donors included over 65% of the roughly 380 genotyped donors. Every discovery cohort repertoire had been produced on one sequencing platform. The study used immunosequencing to profile the T cell repertoires of approximately 640 subjects and linked those repertoires to cytomegalovirus serostatus. The study combined high-throughput TCR immunosequencing, statistical association of individual TCRs with disease status, and machine learning to predict cytomegalovirus infection status. Donor age, sex, ethnicity and CMV serostatus were collected together with the repertoire data. The later analysis used no new phenotypic data to find candidate immune exposures, relying instead on TCR beta sequences and their occurrence across donors. An early release covering 550 to 700 HLA-typed donors comprised about 320 gigabases of sequencing data and tens of millions of unique TCR sequences. The aim of the study was to test whether cataloging public T cell receptors could identify signatures of past pathogen exposure. Typing coverage varied by locus: roughly 629-630 donors for A, B, C, DRB1 and DQB1; some 520 for DQA1; over 600 for DPA1; fewer than 480 for DPB1.

On this clone: Its antigen remains unidentified. No base quality values were provided; no much bigger clone lies one nucleotide off.

Relative to germline, V is 2 bases shorter and J is 7 bases shorter, with 15 bases between their ends. For CDR1 and CDR2, the germline V gene (reference sequence) lists GTSNPN and SVGIG. Counted from cysteine to phenylalanine, this CDR3 has 14 amino acids. The retained sequence is limited to the CDR3, 42 bases, with the frame set at the first base. Preparation of the library involved the immunoSEQ multiplex PCR assay. A mixture of 60 forward primers for TCR Vbeta segments and 13 reverse primers for TCR Jbeta segments was used in the multiplex PCR. Amplification of the CDR3 region of rearranged TCR beta genes was performed with a multiplex PCR assay on genomic DNA. Amplified TCR beta libraries were sequenced as 87-base-pair reads on the Illumina HiSeq System. In the authors' own workflow: In a later analysis, roughly 80 million unique TCR beta chains were counted across the roughly 610 repertoires, and around 10 million of these chains were shared by at least two donors. To remove PCR and sequencing errors, raw reads were error-corrected and collapsed into unique sequences using a nearest-neighbor algorithm that merged closely related sequences. To assign V, D and J gene segments, CDR3 sequences were aligned to IMGT reference sequences. For a sequence to be retained, a match of at least six nucleotides to both a V gene segment and a J gene segment was required. A rearrangement was called productive if the CDR3 had no stop codons and remained in frame with V and J, and every other rearrangement was called non-productive. Following IMGT convention, CDR3 was defined as the stretch from the second conserved V-encoded cysteine up to the conserved J-encoded phenylalanine. In an earlier analysis of more than 550 of the donors, sequences lacking an unambiguous match to a single V gene segment were excluded. An earlier analysis of 450 to 650 of the donors called V segments functional above 56.7% productive rearrangements and segregating when the between-donor standard deviation exceeded 5%. A statistical classification framework was built to diagnose cytomegalovirus status from the catalog of TCR beta chain sequences. In a later analysis, V and J genes were assigned by comparing TCR nucleotide sequences against IMGT/GENE-DB human TR gene sequences. The TCRdist pipeline was used in a later analysis to assign CDR3 sequences and most-parsimonious VDJ recombination scenarios. In a later analysis, each TCR beta chain was defined by its CDR3 amino acid sequence together with its V-gene family, and reads without a unique V-gene family were excluded. In a later analysis, nearly 600 highly shared, low-generation-probability nucleotide sequences were removed to address suspected cross-contamination and a sequencing artifact. For each public chain, a later analysis derived a clonal expansion index from normalized ranks of inferred template counts within each repertoire. A later analysis computed generation probabilities with a VDJ recombination model fitted to out-of-frame rearrangements, and checked the results against IGoR. A later analysis scored TCR-TCR, TCR-HLA and TCR-CMV co-occurrence with hypergeometric tests, applying a repertoire-size bias correction to TCR pairs. False discovery rates were estimated in a later analysis by permuting HLA or CMV assignments 20 times. A later analysis grouped co-occurring TCRs with DBSCAN, adding TCRdist sequence similarity when clustering within HLA-allele-positive subsets. Repertoires with fewer than 30,000 or more than 120,000 public chains, plus five repertoires with anomalous nucleotide sharing, were excluded from co-occurrence clustering. The table was pulled from immuneACCESS by TCRdb, which kept in-frame rearrangements only. Such tables lose some clones; where checked, under half of the loss comes from unresolved V genes, and the rest has no known cause. V, J and clone size are taken as reported in that table, and D and trimming were inferred from the DNA itself. This sample gives 130,000 or so clones in total; 65% to 75% of them show up just once. 6% to 8.5% of the sample goes to the ten largest clones.

What the authors observed across the whole study: The 87-base-pair reads could not distinguish some IMGT-functional V segments, including TRBV6-2 and TRBV6-3, so those segments were excluded. In a later analysis, the rate of TCR association differed among HLA loci, with DRB1 alleles having the most associated TCRs and HLA-C alleles having the fewest. HLA typing was unavailable for some donors at each locus, so association tests used only the typed subset. In vitro tests confirmed that three of the cytomegalovirus-associated TCR beta chains recognize cytomegalovirus antigens. Compared with the roughly 700-donor mean, donors in an Asian-associated ancestry cluster had fewer N-insertions in productive TCRs, according to a later genetic analysis. V-gene and J-gene trimming of TCR beta chains was associated with a missense DCLRE1C variant in a later genetic analysis, and the association was replicated in an independent cohort. In this cohort, only TCR beta chains were sequenced, and detectable features were limited by the absence of alpha or paired-chain data. Assigning TCR associations to individual alleles was difficult when HLA alleles, especially DR and DQ, strongly co-occurred. Most CMV-associated TCR beta chains appeared to be HLA-restricted in a later analysis, and the HLA associations seemed to be driven largely by CMV exposure. For the cohort, immune exposure information was limited to CMV serostatus. The classifier was reported to diagnose cytomegalovirus status with high specificity and sensitivity in both the original cohort and the validation cohort. The study gave a list of about 160 TCR beta chains associated with cytomegalovirus. Correlated functional status among segregating V segments might be attributable to linkage disequilibrium, but an unknown experimental factor could not be ruled out. The earlier analysis of 587 of the donors excluded 15 to 20 rarely observed V segments, including chromosome 9 orphons, because counts were too low. A further reported finding was that TCR beta sequences accurately predicted the HLA-A and HLA-B alleles for most subjects in the first cohort. Roughly uniform sequencing depth across donors was assumed in presence/absence analyses, although this assumption may not hold. Most TCR sequences were observed very rarely across donors, whereas some public TCRs were present in many individuals. According to the authors, the approach could potentially be generalized to other disease states and immunological phenotypes. Compared with equally common non-associated chains, HLA-associated TCR beta chains in a later analysis were more clonally expanded and had lower generation probabilities. A cluster of highly shared sequence variants was judged likely to be a technical artifact of the sequencing pipeline. In an earlier analysis of some 640 of the donors, most TCR beta V segments were observed in productive rearrangements about 87% or about 30% of the time, broadly matching IMGT annotations. A later analysis associated 16,951 TCR beta sequences with specific HLA alleles at a false discovery rate of 0.05. According to a later analysis, parvovirus B19, influenza, CMV and Epstein-Barr virus appeared linked to several top co-occurrence clusters.

The cohort comprised around 690 healthy bone marrow donors. At the time of sampling, every cohort member was nominally healthy, though immune exposures that went unrecorded were likely present. The donor tested CMV seropositive and was one of the 289 seropositive cohort members. Each donor provided a peripheral blood sample, and peripheral blood mononuclear cells were used for TCR beta sequencing. The Qiagen DNeasy Blood Extraction Kit was used to extract genomic DNA from the blood cell samples. The receptor was derived from a man aged 40-55 years in good health and CMV-seropositive. The sequenced sample was PBMCs. The V gene is TRBV30 and the J gene is TRBJ1-5; the best D guess is TRBD1, with 6 bases matching. CDR3 loop: CAWSQHRAGQPQHF. The nucleotide sequence reads as follows: TGTGCCTGGAGTCAGCACAGGGCGGGCCAGCCCCAGCATTTT. This CDR3, with the reference TRBV30 and TRBJ1-5 proteins standing in past its ends, gives the full variable domain SQTIHQWPATLVQPVGSPLSLECTVEGTSNPNLYWYRQAAGRGLQLLFYSVGIGQISSEVPQNLSASRPQDRQFILSSKKLLLSDSGFYLCAWSQHRAGQPQHFGDGTRLSIL.